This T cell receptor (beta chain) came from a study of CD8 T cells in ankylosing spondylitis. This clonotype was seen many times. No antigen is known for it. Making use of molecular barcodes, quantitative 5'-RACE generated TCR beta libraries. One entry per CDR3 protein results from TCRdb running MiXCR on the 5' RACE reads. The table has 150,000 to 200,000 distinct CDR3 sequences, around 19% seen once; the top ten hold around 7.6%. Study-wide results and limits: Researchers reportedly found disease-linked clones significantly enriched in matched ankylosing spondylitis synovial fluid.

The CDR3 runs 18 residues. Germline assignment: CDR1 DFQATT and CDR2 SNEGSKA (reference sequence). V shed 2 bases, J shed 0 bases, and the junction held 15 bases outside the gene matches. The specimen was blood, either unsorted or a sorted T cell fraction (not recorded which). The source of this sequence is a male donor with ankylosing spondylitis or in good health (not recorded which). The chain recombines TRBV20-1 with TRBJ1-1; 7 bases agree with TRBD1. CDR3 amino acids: CSARTGVYVQHMNTEAFF. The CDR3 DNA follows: TGCAGTGCTAGAACAGGGGTGTACGTTCAGCACATGAACACTGAAGCTTTCTTT.